Listed below are T cell receptor beta chains from one sample, sequenced in a study of T cell repertoires in cytomegalovirus infection. TCRdb redid the calling of the reads with MiXCR, one entry per CDR3 protein. The repertoire holds roughly 720,000 distinct CDR3 sequences, less than 40% seen once, with under 3% in the top ten. The sequencing sample was made of PBMCs. Receptors were obtained from a human donor in good health (CMV status not recorded). Some clones in this sample may be carry-over from other donors' samples. The CDR3 runs from the conserved cysteine through the conserved F or W. The D gene is left open where the match is weak. Clone size appears in some rows only: once, few, many, or a class for an expanded clone.

TRBD1	TRBV2	.	TRBJ1-2	CASSRDSVHYTF	TGTGCCAGCAGTCGGGACAGTGTACACTACACCTTC
.	TRBV28	once	TRBJ2-3	CASSLAGAGGADTQYF	TGTGCCAGCAGTTTAGCGGGAGCAGGGGGGGCAGATACGCAGTATTTT
TRBD1	TRBV7-6	.	TRBJ2-7	CASRGQGSYSYEQYF	TGTGCCAGCAGGGGACAGGGTTCGTACTCCTACGAGCAGTACTTC
TRBD2	TRBV11-2	.	TRBJ2-1	CASSLRPNLAGDSYNEQFF	TGTGCCAGCAGCTTAAGACCCAACTTAGCGGGAGACTCCTACAATGAGCAGTTCTTC
.	TRBV7-4	few	TRBJ2-1	CASSPQGSEQFF	TGTGCCAGCAGCCCGCAGGGGAGTGAGCAGTTCTTC
.	TRBV10-3	few	TRBJ2-3	CAIRSQDSTDTQYF	TGTGCCATCAGGTCACAGGACTCCACAGATACGCAGTATTTT
.	TRBV20-1	.	TRBJ1-1	CSVGGNTEAFF	TGCAGTGTCGGGGGCAACACTGAAGCTTTCTTT
.	TRBV28	few	TRBJ1-5	CASSFSLNQPQHF	TGTGCCAGCAGTTTCTCCCTGAATCAGCCCCAGCATTTT
TRBD1	TRBV12-3/TRBV12-4	.	TRBJ2-3	CASSISGGAYTQYF	TGTGCCAGCAGTATTTCAGGGGGCGCATATACGCAGTATTTT
TRBD1	TRBV4-1	.	TRBJ1-6	CASSQGDGTANSPLHF	TGCGCCAGCAGCCAAGGGGACGGGACAGCTAATTCACCCCTCCACTTT
TRBD1	TRBV27	.	TRBJ2-1	CASSLSRGYGEQFF	TGTGCCAGCAGTTTATCCAGGGGGTACGGTGAGCAGTTCTTC
.	TRBV6-1	.	TRBJ2-1	CASSDGLVYNDQFF	TGTGCCAGCAGCGACGGCTTGGTGTACAATGATCAGTTCTTC
.	TRBV6-5	.	TRBJ1-1	CASSYSRPGDTEAFF	TGTGCCAGCAGTTACTCGCGGCCAGGAGACACTGAAGCTTTCTTT
.	TRBV5-5	few	TRBJ1-3	CASSLGDSSGNTIYF	TGTGCCAGCAGCTTGGGGGATTCTTCTGGAAACACCATATATTTT
.	TRBV28	.	TRBJ2-7	CASTSVPAYETYF	TGTGCCAGCACAAGCGTCCCCGCCTACGAGACGTACTTC
TRBD1	TRBV6-1	.	TRBJ1-5	CASSNYGGTGVVQPQHF	TGTGCCAGCAGTAATTATGGGGGTACAGGGGTGGTTCAGCCCCAGCATTTT
.	TRBV4-1	.	TRBJ2-7	CASSHQPQAGSAYEQYF	TGCGCCAGCAGCCATCAACCCCAGGCGGGGAGCGCCTACGAGCAGTACTTC
.	TRBV7-4	.	TRBJ1-1	CASSFVAGWEAFF	TGTGCCAGCAGCTTCGTTGCAGGGTGGGAAGCTTTCTTT
.	TRBV19	.	TRBJ1-1	CASSMAGDAEAFF	TGTGCCAGTAGTATGGCGGGCGATGCTGAAGCTTTCTTT
.	TRBV11-2	.	TRBJ2-1	CASSQGGATYNEQFF	TGTGCCAGCAGCCAAGGGGGGGCCACCTACAATGAGCAGTTCTTC
TRBD1	TRBV10-3	few	TRBJ1-5	CAISERRGAGGGNQPQHF	TGTGCCATCAGTGAGAGGAGGGGGGCAGGGGGGGGCAATCAGCCCCAGCATTTT
TRBD2	TRBV7-8	once	TRBJ2-5	CDSSLGGGFQETQYF	TGTGACAGCAGCTTAGGCGGGGGGTTTCAAGAGACCCAGTACTTC
.	TRBV29-1	.	TRBJ1-1	CSVWNTEAFF	TGCAGCGTATGGAACACTGAAGCTTTCTTT
TRBD1	TRBV12-3/TRBV12-4	.	TRBJ1-4	CASSSRQGYNEKLFF	TGTGCCAGCAGTTCGCGACAGGGATATAATGAAAAACTGTTTTTT
TRBD1	TRBV6-1	many	TRBJ1-2	CASSAGQANYGYTF	TGTGCCAGCAGTGCGGGACAGGCTAACTATGGCTACACCTTC
.	TRBV6-5	few	TRBJ1-2	CASSYGTHNYGYTF	TGTGCCAGCAGTTACGGGACACATAACTATGGCTACACCTTC
.	TRBV6-1	few	TRBJ2-7	CASSEALLSRPGNYEQYF	TGTGCCAGCAGTGAAGCCCTGCTCAGCCGCCCGGGGAACTACGAGCAGTACTTC
.	TRBV7-9	many	TRBJ2-2	CAGMTFGSTGELFF	TGTGCCGGAATGACTTTCGGGAGCACCGGGGAGCTGTTTTTT
TRBD1	TRBV12-3/TRBV12-4	many	TRBJ1-5	CASSTGTGGHQPQHF	TGTGCCAGCAGCACCGGGACAGGGGGCCATCAGCCCCAGCATTTT
TRBD2	TRBV6-1	few	TRBJ2-7	CASSEGEGRTYEQYF	TGTGCCAGCAGTGAAGGGGAGGGTCGGACCTACGAGCAGTACTTC
TRBD2	TRBV7-9	.	TRBJ2-7	CASRREGRSRNEQYF	TGTGCCAGCAGGCGGGAGGGCCGATCGCGAAACGAGCAGTACTTC
TRBD1	TRBV20-1	.	TRBJ2-5	CSARGGGQTQYF	TGCAGTGCTAGAGGAGGGGGCCAGACCCAGTACTTC
TRBD1	TRBV7-6	few	TRBJ2-5	CASSFTGGAGETQYF	TGTGCCAGCAGCTTTACAGGGGGCGCCGGAGAGACCCAGTACTTC
.	TRBV30	.	TRBJ2-1	CAWFPGTPPYNEQFF	TGTGCCTGGTTCCCCGGGACACCTCCCTACAATGAGCAGTTCTTC
TRBD1	TRBV7-2	.	TRBJ2-2	CASSLGQGGIGELFF	TGTGCCAGCAGCTTAGGACAGGGCGGAATCGGGGAGCTGTTTTTT
TRBD1	TRBV20-1	.	TRBJ1-2	CSARDGTVYGYTF	TGCAGTGCTAGAGATGGGACAGTCTATGGCTACACCTTC
.	TRBV12-3/TRBV12-4	.	TRBJ2-2	CASSLLVGADTGELFF	TGTGCCAGCAGTTTACTGGTCGGGGCCGACACCGGGGAGCTGTTTTTT
TRBD1	TRBV7-6	.	TRBJ2-7	CASSLEPTGGSYEQYF	TGTGCCAGCAGCTTAGAGCCGACAGGGGGCTCCTACGAGCAGTACTTC
.	TRBV7-3	many	TRBJ2-1	CASSLRLGRGNNEQFF	TGTGCCAGCAGCTTACGTCTCGGGAGAGGCAACAATGAGCAGTTCTTC
.	TRBV28	.	TRBJ2-1	CASRPAAGSYNEQFF	TGTGCCAGCCGCCCGGCGGCCGGGTCCTACAATGAGCAGTTCTTC
.	TRBV4-2	.	TRBJ2-7	CASSPRARYEQYF	TGTGCCAGCAGCCCCCGTGCGAGATACGAGCAGTACTTC
TRBD1	TRBV7-9	few	TRBJ2-4	CASSFPDRADIQYF	TGTGCCAGCAGCTTCCCCGACAGGGCGGACATTCAGTACTTC
.	TRBV20-1	.	TRBJ1-1	CSASPLVGTEAFF	TGCAGTGCTAGCCCGCTAGTTGGCACTGAAGCTTTCTTT
.	TRBV2	.	TRBJ2-5	CASSARVKETQYF	TGTGCCAGCAGTGCCAGGGTGAAAGAGACCCAGTACTTC
TRBD1	TRBV4-2	few	TRBJ2-1	CASSQDRGNYNEQFF	TGTGCCAGCAGCCAGGACAGGGGGAACTACAATGAGCAGTTCTTC
.	TRBV28	few	TRBJ2-5	CASSSRPTGGETQYF	TGTGCCAGCAGTTCCCGCCCCACTGGAGGGGAGACCCAGTACTTC
TRBD2	TRBV7-6	many	TRBJ2-3	CASSSIAGGPNTQYF	TGTGCCAGCAGTTCAATAGCGGGGGGGCCGAATACGCAGTATTTT
.	TRBV12-3/TRBV12-4	few	TRBJ1-1	CASSFRRGETEAFF	TGTGCCAGCAGTTTTCGAAGGGGCGAGACTGAAGCTTTCTTT
.	TRBV7-2	many	TRBJ1-1	CASSPTERSMNTEAFF	TGTGCCAGCAGCCCGACCGAACGATCGATGAACACTGAAGCTTTCTTT
TRBD1	TRBV6-8	few	TRBJ1-2	CASSYSETGGTAQVGYTF	TGTGCCAGCAGTTACTCCGAGACAGGGGGGACGGCCCAGGTTGGCTACACCTTC
.	TRBV30	.	TRBJ2-5	CAWSLLEQETQYF	TGTGCCTGGAGTCTTCTAGAACAAGAGACCCAGTACTTC
.	TRBV7-8	many	TRBJ2-2	CASSPEHRAGTGELFF	TGTGCCAGCAGCCCAGAACACAGGGCGGGCACCGGGGAGCTGTTTTTT
TRBD2	TRBV7-7	.	TRBJ2-1	CASSTSGGVEQFF	TGTGCTAGCAGCACTAGCGGGGGGGTGGAGCAGTTCTTC
.	TRBV6-6	few	TRBJ1-5	CASSGGGKPQHF	TGTGCCAGCAGTGGGGGGGGGAAGCCCCAGCATTTT
TRBD2	TRBV28	.	TRBJ2-2	CASSLIVGRSGELFF	TGTGCCAGCAGTTTGATAGTCGGGAGGTCCGGGGAGCTGTTTTTT
TRBD1	TRBV19	few	TRBJ1-1	CASSMDRANTEAFF	TGTGCCAGTAGTATGGACAGGGCGAACACTGAAGCTTTCTTT
.	TRBV5-1	few	TRBJ2-5	CASRRLGGLQETQYF	TGCGCCAGCCGACGGCTGGGCGGACTCCAAGAGACCCAGTACTTC
.	TRBV7-6	many	TRBJ1-4	CASSLVPGRTNNEKLFF	TGTGCCAGCAGCTTAGTTCCAGGACGTACTAATAATGAAAAACTGTTTTTT
.	TRBV7-2	many	TRBJ1-1	CASSLAWAGTEAFF	TGTGCCAGCAGCTTAGCTTGGGCTGGCACTGAAGCTTTCTTT